This TCR beta chain was recorded in a study of shared clonotypes between healthy human individuals. Study-level information: Plates per donor: three CD4 naive, three CD4 memory, two CD8 naive, one CD8 memory.

The CDR3 length is 13 residues. The V and J ends lost 4 bases and 5 bases respectively, with 11 bases between them. Germline CDR1 SGHTA, CDR2 FQGTGA. TCRdb's copy holds only in-frame clones and misses some; the assay was immunoSEQ multiplex PCR. The repertoire has over 2 million clones, about nine tenths of them found once; the top ten carry around 0.35%. A note on this clone: This sample also contains other DNA sequences that code for the same CDR3.

Every donor was a Caucasian adult from Nashville, Tennessee. Sample: naive CD4+ T cells from PBMCs. Specified subset: CD45RA+ positively selected. The sequence derives from a man aged 18 to 29 in good health. Some clones in this sample may be carry-over from other donors' samples. The chain combines TRBV7-3 with TRBJ2-5; TRBD1 or TRBD2 may be the D gene (6 bases each). The CDR3 region is CASSSGARETQYF. DNA of the CDR3: TGTGCCAGCAGCTCGGGGGCGCGGGAGACCCAGTACTTC. The whole variable domain, remainder taken from reference TRBV7-3 and TRBJ2-5, is GAGVSQTPSNKVTEKGKYVELRCDPISGHTALYWYRQSLGQGPEFLIYFQGTGAADDSGLPNDRFFAVRPEGSVSTLKIQRTERGDSAVYLCASSSGARETQYFGPGTRLLVL.